The entry below gives a single T cell receptor beta chain sequence along with its context. Its antigen is currently unknown. The sample is drawn from a study of cytomegalovirus exposure and HLA in healthy donors. Points from the study as a whole: Several of the most significant clusters appeared linked to common viral pathogens, based on a later analysis. As was reported, the classifier diagnosed cytomegalovirus status with high specificity and sensitivity. Most CMV-associated TCR beta chains were later found to appear HLA-restricted.

CDR3 length: 14 amino acids. With 3 bases removed from V and 7 bases from J, the gap between germline ends came to 13 bases. Germline V gene sequence: CDR1 LNHDA, CDR2 SQIVND (reference sequence). The PCR had 60 Vbeta and 13 Jbeta primers. Clones were read by immunoSEQ multiplex PCR, and TCRdb kept only the in-frame ones, dropping some. The profile shows 95,000 to 100,000 clones, roughly 74% of them singletons. The chain links TRBV19 to TRBJ1-5; D may be TRBD1 (5 bases). Sample: PBMCs. This receptor was obtained from a woman aged 40 to 49 in good health and CMV-seronegative. Here the CDR3 reads CASSIWSREQPQHF. CDR3 DNA: TGTGCCAGTAGTATTTGGAGCAGGGAACAGCCCCAGCATTTT.